This T cell receptor (beta chain) derives from a study of cytomegalovirus exposure and HLA in healthy donors. Researchers ran the PCR with 60 Vbeta and 13 Jbeta primers. Libraries were prepared by immunoSEQ multiplex PCR; TCRdb keeps only in-frame clonotypes and omits some of them. The sample yields 150,000 to 200,000 clones, roughly 80% seen once. Remarks on this clone: Its target is not known.

The study, taken as a whole, reports: Approximately 160 TCR beta chains were listed as cytomegalovirus-associated. Analysis was performed later, and it showed HLA-associated TCR beta chains to be more clonally expanded than equally common others.

Germline V lookup: CDR1 MGHRA, CDR2 YSYEKL. Trimming left V 2 bases short and J 5 bases short, with 12 bases between. The CDR3 has 14 residues. The source is a male donor in good health and CMV-seronegative. Sequenced sample: PBMCs. The chain has TRBV4-1 and TRBJ1-2; TRBD1 might be the D (5 bases). CDR3 nucleotide sequence: TGCGCCAGCAGCCAATGGGGGGGGGATTATGGCTACACCTTC. Amino acid sequence: CASSQWGGDYGYTF.